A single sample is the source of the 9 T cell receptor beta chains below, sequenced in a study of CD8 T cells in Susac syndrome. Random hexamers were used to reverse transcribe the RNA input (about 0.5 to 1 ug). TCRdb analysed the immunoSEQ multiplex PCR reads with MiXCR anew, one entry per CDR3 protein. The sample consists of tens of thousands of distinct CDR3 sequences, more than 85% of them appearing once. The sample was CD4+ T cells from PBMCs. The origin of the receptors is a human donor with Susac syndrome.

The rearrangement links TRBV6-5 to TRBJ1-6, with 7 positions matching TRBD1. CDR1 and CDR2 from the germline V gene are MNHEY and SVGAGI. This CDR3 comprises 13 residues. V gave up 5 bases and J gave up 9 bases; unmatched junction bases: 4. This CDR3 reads CASSDRVSSPLHF. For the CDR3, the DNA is TGTGCCAGCAGTGACAGGGTTTCTTCACCCCTCCACTTT.

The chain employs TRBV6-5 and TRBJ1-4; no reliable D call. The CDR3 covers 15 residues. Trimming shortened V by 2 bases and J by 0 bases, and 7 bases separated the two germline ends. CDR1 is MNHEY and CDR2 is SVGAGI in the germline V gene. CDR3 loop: CASSYHKATNEKLFF. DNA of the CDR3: TGTGCCAGCAGTTACCACAAAGCAACTAATGAAAAACTGTTTTTT.

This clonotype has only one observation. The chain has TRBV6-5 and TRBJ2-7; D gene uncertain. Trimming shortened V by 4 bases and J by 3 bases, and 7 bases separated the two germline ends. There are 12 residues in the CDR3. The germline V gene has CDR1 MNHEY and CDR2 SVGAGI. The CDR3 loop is CASSSNSYEQYF. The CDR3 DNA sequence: TGTGCCAGCAGTTCGAACAGCTACGAGCAGTACTTC.

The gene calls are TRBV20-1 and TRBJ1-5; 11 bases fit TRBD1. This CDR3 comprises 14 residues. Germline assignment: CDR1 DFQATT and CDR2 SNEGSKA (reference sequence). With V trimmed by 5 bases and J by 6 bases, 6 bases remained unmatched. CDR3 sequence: CSAGTGTGGQPQHF. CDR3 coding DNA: TGCAGTGCTGGTACCGGGACAGGGGGTCAGCCCCAGCATTTT.

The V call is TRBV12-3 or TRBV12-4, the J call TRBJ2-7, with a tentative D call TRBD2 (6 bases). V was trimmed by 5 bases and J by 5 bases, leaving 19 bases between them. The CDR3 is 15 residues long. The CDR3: CASSRAGSPLHEQYF. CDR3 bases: TGTGCCAGCAGTCGCGCCGGGAGCCCACTCCACGAGCAGTACTTC.

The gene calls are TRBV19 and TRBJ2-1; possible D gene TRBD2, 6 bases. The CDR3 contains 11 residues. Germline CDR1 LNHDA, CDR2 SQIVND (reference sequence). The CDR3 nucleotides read TGTGTTGGCGGTAGCGGCAATGAGCAGTTCTTC. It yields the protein CVGGSGNEQFF.

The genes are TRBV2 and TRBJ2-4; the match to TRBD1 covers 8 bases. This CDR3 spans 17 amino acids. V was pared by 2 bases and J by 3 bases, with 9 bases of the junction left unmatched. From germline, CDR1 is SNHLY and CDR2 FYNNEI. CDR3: CASSEISGTGVKNIQYF. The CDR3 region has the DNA TGTGCCAGCAGTGAAATTTCCGGGACAGGAGTCAAAAACATTCAGTACTTC.

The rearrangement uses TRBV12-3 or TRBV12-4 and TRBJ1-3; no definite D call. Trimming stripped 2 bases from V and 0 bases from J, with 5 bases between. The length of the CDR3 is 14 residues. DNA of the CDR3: TGTGCCAGCAGTTTAAAGTTCTCTGGAAACACCATATATTTT. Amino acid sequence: CASSLKFSGNTIYF.

The CDR3 sequence: CATSDPRAGGETQYF. In DNA, the CDR3 is TGTGCCACCAGTGACCCTCGAGCGGGAGGAGAGACCCAGTACTTC. This chain uses TRBV24-1 with TRBJ2-5; 9 nucleotides agree with TRBD2. Germline CDR1 and CDR2: KGHDR and SFDVKD. V lost 4 bases and J lost 4; bases outside the gene matches: 6. The CDR3 covers 15 residues.